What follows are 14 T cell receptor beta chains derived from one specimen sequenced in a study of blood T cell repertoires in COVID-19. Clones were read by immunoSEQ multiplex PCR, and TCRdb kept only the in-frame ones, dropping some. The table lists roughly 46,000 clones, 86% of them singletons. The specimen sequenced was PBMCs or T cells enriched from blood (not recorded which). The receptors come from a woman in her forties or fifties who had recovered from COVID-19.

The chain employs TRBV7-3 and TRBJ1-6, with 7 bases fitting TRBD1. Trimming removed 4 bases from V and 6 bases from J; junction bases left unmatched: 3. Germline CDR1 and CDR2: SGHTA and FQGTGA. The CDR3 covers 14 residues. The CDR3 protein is CASSSGQPNSPLHF. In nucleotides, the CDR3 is TGTGCCAGCAGCTCGGGACAGCCTAATTCACCCCTCCACTTT. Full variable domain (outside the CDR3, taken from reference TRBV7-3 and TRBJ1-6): GAGVSQTPSNKVTEKGKYVELRCDPISGHTALYWYRQSLGQGPEFLIYFQGTGAADDSGLPNDRFFAVRPEGSVSTLKIQRTERGDSAVYLCASSSGQPNSPLHFGNGTRLTVT.

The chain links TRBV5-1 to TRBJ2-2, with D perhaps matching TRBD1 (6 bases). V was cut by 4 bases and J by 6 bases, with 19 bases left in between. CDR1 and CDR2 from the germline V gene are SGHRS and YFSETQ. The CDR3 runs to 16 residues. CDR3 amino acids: CASSVSRGNFAGELFF. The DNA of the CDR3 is TGCGCCAGCAGCGTATCCAGGGGTAACTTCGCCGGGGAGCTGTTTTTT. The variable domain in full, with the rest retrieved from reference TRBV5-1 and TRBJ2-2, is KAGVTQTPRYLIKTRGQQVTLSCSPISGHRSVSWYQQTPGQGLQFLFEYFSETQRNKGNFPGRFSGRQFSNSRSEMNVSTLELGDSALYLCASSVSRGNFAGELFFGEGSRLTVL.

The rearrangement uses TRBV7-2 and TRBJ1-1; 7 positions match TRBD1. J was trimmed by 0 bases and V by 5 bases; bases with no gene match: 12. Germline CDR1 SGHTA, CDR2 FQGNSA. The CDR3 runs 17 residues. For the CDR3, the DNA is TGTGCCAGCAGCCCACAGGGGCCCGGACAGGTGAACACTGAAGCTTTCTTT. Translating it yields CASSPQGPGQVNTEAFF.

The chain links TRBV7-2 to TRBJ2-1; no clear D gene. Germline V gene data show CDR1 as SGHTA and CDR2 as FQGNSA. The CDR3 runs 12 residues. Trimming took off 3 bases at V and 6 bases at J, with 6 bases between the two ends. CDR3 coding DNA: TGTGCCAGCAGCTTTTCCCGCAATGAGCAGTTCTTC. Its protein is CASSFSRNEQFF.

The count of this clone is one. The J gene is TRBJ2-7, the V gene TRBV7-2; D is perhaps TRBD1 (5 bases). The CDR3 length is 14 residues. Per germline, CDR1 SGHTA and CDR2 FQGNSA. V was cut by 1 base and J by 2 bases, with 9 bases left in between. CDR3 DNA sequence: TGTGCCAGCAGCTTAGACAGGCGGACCTACGAGCAGTACTTC. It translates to CASSLDRRTYEQYF. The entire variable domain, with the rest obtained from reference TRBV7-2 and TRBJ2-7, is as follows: GAGVSQSPSNKVTEKGKDVELRCDPISGHTALYWYRQSLGQGLEFLIYFQGNSAPDKSGLPSDRFSAERTGGSVSTLTIQRTQQEDSAVYLCASSLDRRTYEQYFGPGTRLTVT.

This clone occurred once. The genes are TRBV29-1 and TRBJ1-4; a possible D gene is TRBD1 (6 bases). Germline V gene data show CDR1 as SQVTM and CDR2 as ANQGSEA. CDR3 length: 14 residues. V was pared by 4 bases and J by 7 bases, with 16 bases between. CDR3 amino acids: CSVVLQGLSEKLFF. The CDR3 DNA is TGCAGCGTTGTACTACAGGGTTTGAGTGAAAAACTGTTTTTT.

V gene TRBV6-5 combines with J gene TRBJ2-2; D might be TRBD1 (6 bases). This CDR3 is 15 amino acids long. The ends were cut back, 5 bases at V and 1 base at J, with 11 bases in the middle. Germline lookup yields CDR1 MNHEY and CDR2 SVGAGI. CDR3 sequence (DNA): TGTGCCAGCAGTACCGTACAGGGGAACACCGGGGAGCTGTTTTTT. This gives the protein CASSTVQGNTGELFF.

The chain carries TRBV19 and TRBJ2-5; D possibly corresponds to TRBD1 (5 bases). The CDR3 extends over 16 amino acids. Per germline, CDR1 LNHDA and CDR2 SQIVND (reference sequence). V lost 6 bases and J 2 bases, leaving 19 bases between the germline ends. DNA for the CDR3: TGTGCCAGTAGCAATCCCCGTACAGGAACTCAAGAGACCCAGTACTTC. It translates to CASSNPRTGTQETQYF.

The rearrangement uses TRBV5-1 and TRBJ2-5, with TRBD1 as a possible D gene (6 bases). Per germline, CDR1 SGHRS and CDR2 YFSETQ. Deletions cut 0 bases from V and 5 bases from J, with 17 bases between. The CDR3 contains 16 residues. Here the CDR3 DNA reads TGCGCCAGCAGCTTGGGGGGGCAGGGCTCTTATGAGACCCAGTACTTC. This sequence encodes CASSLGGQGSYETQYF.

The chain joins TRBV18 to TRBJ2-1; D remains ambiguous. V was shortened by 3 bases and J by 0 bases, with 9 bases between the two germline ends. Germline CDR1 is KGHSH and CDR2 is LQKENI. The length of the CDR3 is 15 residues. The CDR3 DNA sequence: TGTGCCAGCTCACCCGATAGTCACTCCTACAATGAGCAGTTCTTC. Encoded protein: CASSPDSHSYNEQFF.

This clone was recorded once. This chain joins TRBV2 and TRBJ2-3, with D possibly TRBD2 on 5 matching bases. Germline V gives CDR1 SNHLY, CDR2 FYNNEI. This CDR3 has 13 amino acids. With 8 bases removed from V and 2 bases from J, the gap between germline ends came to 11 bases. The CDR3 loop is CASPDFYTDTQYF. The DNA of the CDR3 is TGTGCCAGCCCGGACTTTTACACAGATACGCAGTATTTT.

This CDR3 is CASSLGQVHSYEQYF. The CDR3 bases are TGTGCCAGCAGCTTAGGACAGGTACACTCCTACGAGCAGTACTTC. This rearrangement joins TRBV7-2 to TRBJ2-7; TRBD1 is a possible D gene (6 bases). V was trimmed by 1 base and J by 0 bases, leaving 10 bases between them. CDR3 length: 15 amino acids. Germline V gene sequence: CDR1 SGHTA, CDR2 FQGNSA.

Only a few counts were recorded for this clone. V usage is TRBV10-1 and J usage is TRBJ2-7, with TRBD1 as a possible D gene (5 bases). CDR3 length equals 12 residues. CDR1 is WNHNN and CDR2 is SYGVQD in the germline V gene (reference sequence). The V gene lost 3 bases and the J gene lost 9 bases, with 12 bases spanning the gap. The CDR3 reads CASSDPGLAQYF. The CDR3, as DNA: TGCGCCAGCAGTGACCCAGGGTTGGCGCAGTACTTC.

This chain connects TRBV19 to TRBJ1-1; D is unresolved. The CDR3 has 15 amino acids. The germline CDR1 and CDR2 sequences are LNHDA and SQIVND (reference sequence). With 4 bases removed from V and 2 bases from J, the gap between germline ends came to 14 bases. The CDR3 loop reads CASSTLARENTEAFF. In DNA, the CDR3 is TGTGCCAGTAGTACCTTAGCGAGGGAAAACACTGAAGCTTTCTTT.